This entry lists 19 T cell receptor beta chains sequenced from one sample in a study of blood T cell repertoires in COVID-19. Produced via immunoSEQ multiplex PCR; TCRdb's table is partial and in-frame only. The data hold around 250,000 clones, with roughly nine tenths observed a single time. The sequencing sample was made of peripheral blood. The source of these receptors is a woman aged 40 to 49 who had recovered from COVID-19.

This clone was seen repeatedly, ten times or more. This chain uses TRBV6-5 with TRBJ2-3; TRBD2 matches at 8 bases. CDR3 length: 15 residues. Germline V CDR1 and CDR2: MNHEY, SVGAGI. V shed 7 bases, J shed 2 bases, and the junction held 8 bases outside the gene matches. CDR3: CASKGAGGYTDTQYF. The CDR3 DNA sequence: TGTGCCAGCAAGGGTGCGGGGGGCTACACAGATACGCAGTATTTT.

V gene TRBV19 combines with J gene TRBJ1-6; 9 positions agree with TRBD1. Per the germline V gene, CDR1 is LNHDA and CDR2 is SQIVND (reference sequence). V lost 4 bases, J lost 9 bases, and 13 bases stayed unmatched. CDR3 length: 17 amino acids. CDR3 nucleotide sequence: TGTGCCAGTAGTACCCCCAGGAAACAGGGGGCAGGTTCACCCCTCCACTTT. Translation gives CASSTPRKQGAGSPLHF.

Comment on this clone: An end of the junction does not agree with germline; a read error may underlie this. The chain employs TRBV4-3 and TRBJ1-2; D remains ambiguous. The CDR3 sequence is 15 residues long. The germline V gene encodes CDR1 LGHNA and CDR2 YSLEER. The CDR3 nucleotides are TGCGCCAGCAGTCAAGATACAGAACAGAGCTATGGCTACACCTTC. Protein product: CASSQDTEQSYGYTF.

This clone was detected only a few times. The CDR3 DNA follows: TGCGCCAGCAGCTTCGGGGGCAATCAGCCCCAGCATTTT. It codes for CASSFGGNQPQHF. This rearrangement joins TRBV5-1 to TRBJ1-5; D is ambiguous. V dropped 2 bases and J dropped 2 bases, with 5 bases sitting between them. The CDR3 spans 13 residues. Per the germline V gene, CDR1 is SGHRS and CDR2 is YFSETQ.

The rearrangement uses TRBV7-9 and TRBJ1-2, with D possibly being TRBD1 (6 bases). Germline V gene data show CDR1 as SEHNR and CDR2 as FQNEAQ (reference sequence). Trimming removed 3 bases at V and 6 bases at J, with 17 bases between. CDR3 length: 15 amino acids. The CDR3 loop is CASSLGPAGANGYTF. The CDR3 nucleotides read TGTGCCAGCAGCTTGGGGCCAGCGGGGGCCAATGGCTACACCTTC.

The chain uses TRBV14 and TRBJ1-2; 7 nucleotides agree with TRBD1. This CDR3 is built from 14 residues. Germline V CDR1 and CDR2: SGHDN, FVKESK. Unmatched junction bases numbered 8, after V lost 6 bases and J lost 4 bases. CDR3 region: CASSRQGMIYGYTF. CDR3 sequence (DNA): TGTGCCAGCAGTCGACAGGGAATGATCTATGGCTACACCTTC.

This chain joins TRBV3-1 (or the pseudogene TRBV3-2) and TRBJ1-4; 7 nucleotides align to TRBD1. CDR1 and CDR2 from the germline V gene are LGHDT and YNNKEL (reference sequence). The CDR3 has 16 residues. V dropped 1 base and J dropped 7; count of bases not matched to a gene: 9. The CDR3 protein is CASSQGSTGMSEKLFF. The CDR3 DNA is TGTGCCAGCAGCCAAGGATCGACAGGGATGAGTGAAAAACTGTTTTTT.

V and J are TRBV18 and TRBJ1-6, with D uncertain. There are 14 residues in the CDR3. Between the trimmed V and J ends, which lost 8 bases and 8 bases, there was a span of 16 bases. From germline, CDR1 is KGHSH and CDR2 LQKENI. Here the CDR3 DNA reads TGTGCCAGCGGTATGGTAGAGGAGGATTCACCCCTCCACTTT. This codes for CASGMVEEDSPLHF.

The chain is built from TRBV10-3 and TRBJ2-1, with 14 bases aligning to TRBD2. The germline V gene encodes CDR1 ENHRY and CDR2 SYGVKD. The CDR3 runs 15 residues. Germline trimming cut 4 bases from V and 7 bases from J; bases unmatched to any gene: 3. CDR3 bases: TGTGCCATCAGTGGGGGACTAGCGGGAGCTAATGAGCAGTTCTTC. It specifies CAISGGLAGANEQFF.

V is TRBV11-2 and J is TRBJ2-5; D is perhaps TRBD1 (6 bases). CDR1 is SGHAT and CDR2 is FQNNGV in the germline V gene. Trimming shortened V by 5 bases and J by 1 base, and 11 bases separated the two germline ends. CDR3 length: 14 residues. The CDR3 loop is CASSRGQSQETQYF. CDR3 nucleotides: TGTGCCAGCAGCCGCGGACAGTCCCAAGAGACCCAGTACTTC. The whole variable domain, remainder taken from reference TRBV11-2 and TRBJ2-5, is EAGVAQSPRYKIIEKRQSVAFWCNPISGHATLYWYQQILGQGPKLLIQFQNNGVVDDSQLPKDRFSAERLKGVDSTLKIQPAKLEDSAVYLCASSRGQSQETQYFGPGTRLLVL.

Only a few counts were recorded for this clone. For the CDR3, the DNA is TGTGCCAGCAGCTTGGGACACATCAATCAGCCCCAGCATTTT. This gives the protein CASSLGHINQPQHF. The V and J genes are TRBV5-8 and TRBJ1-5; D remains ambiguous. CDR1 SGHTS and CDR2 YDEGEE come from the germline V gene. This CDR3 contains 14 residues. The V gene lost 0 bases and the J gene lost 3 bases, with 7 bases spanning the gap. The entire variable domain, with the rest obtained from reference TRBV5-8 and TRBJ1-5, is as follows: EAGVTQSPTHLIKTRGQQATLRCSPISGHTSVYWYQQALGLGLQFLLWYDEGEERNRGNFPPRFSGRQFPNYSSELNVNALELEDSALYLCASSLGHINQPQHFGDGTRLSIL.

The chain combines TRBV7-2 with TRBJ1-2, with 7 bases fitting TRBD1. Per germline, CDR1 SGHTA and CDR2 FQGNSA. V was pared by 0 bases and J by 7 bases, with 8 bases of the junction left unmatched. This CDR3 region has 15 residues. CDR3 DNA sequence: TGTGCCAGCAGCTTAGCACGTCAGGGGGGTGGTGGCTACACCTTC. Encoded protein: CASSLARQGGGGYTF. The entire variable domain, with the rest obtained from reference TRBV7-2 and TRBJ1-2, is as follows: GAGVSQSPSNKVTEKGKDVELRCDPISGHTALYWYRQSLGQGLEFLIYFQGNSAPDKSGLPSDRFSAERTGGSVSTLTIQRTQQEDSAVYLCASSLARQGGGGYTFGSGTRLTVV.

The rearrangement uses TRBV6-2 or TRBV6-3 and TRBJ2-3, with D maybe TRBD1 (6 bases). The ends were cut back, 6 bases at V and 7 bases at J, with 8 bases in the middle. Germline V gene data show CDR1 as MNHEY and CDR2 as SVGEGT. There are 11 residues in the CDR3. As DNA, the CDR3 is TGTGCCAGCAGCGGACAGCATACGCAGTATTTT. Its translation: CASSGQHTQYF.

This clone was counted a few times. The chain has TRBV29-1 and TRBJ2-5, with 7 bases identical to TRBD2. CDR3 length: 13 residues. The trim removed 0 bases at V and 7 bases at J, leaving 5 bases unmatched. CDR1 and CDR2 (germline): SQVTM, ANQGSEA. CDR3 coding DNA: TGCAGCGTTGAAGATCCAGCGGGGCTGACCCAGTACTTC. This encodes CSVEDPAGLTQYF.

V usage is TRBV15 and J usage is TRBJ1-1, with a possible D match to TRBD1 (5 bases). This CDR3 has 14 amino acids. In germline, CDR1 is LNHNV, CDR2 YYDKDF (reference sequence). V lost 5 bases to trimming and J lost 1 base, with 11 bases between them. The CDR3 protein is CATSGGRGNTEAFF. The CDR3 DNA sequence: TGTGCCACCAGCGGTGGGAGGGGGAACACTGAAGCTTTCTTT.

This sequence joins TRBV21-1 and TRBJ2-7; the table names TRBD1, a call not compared with the DNA. TRBV21-1 constitutes a pseudogene. This CDR3 comprises 15 residues. This CDR3 is CASSGRDRSPYEQYV. In DNA, the CDR3 is TGTGCCAGCAGCGGACGGGACAGGTCCCCCTACGAGCAGTACGTC.

V and J are TRBV5-1 and TRBJ2-1; D call uncertain. V lost 4 bases, J lost 0 bases, and 8 bases lay in between. This CDR3 has 14 residues. The germline gives CDR1 SGHRS, CDR2 YFSETQ. CDR3 in DNA: TGCGCCAGCAGCCCCGGTGGCTCCTACAATGAGCAGTTCTTC. This codes for CASSPGGSYNEQFF.

The chain carries TRBV28 and TRBJ2-7; D gene ambiguous. Germline CDR1 is MDHEN and CDR2 is SYDVKM. V lost 3 bases, J lost 6 bases, and 6 bases lay in between. The CDR3 length is 11 residues. DNA for the CDR3: TGTGCCAGCAGTTTTCTCAGCGAGCAGTACTTC. Protein product: CASSFLSEQYF.

The J gene is TRBJ2-7, the V gene TRBV28; TRBD1 might be the D (6 bases). Germline V gives CDR1 MDHEN, CDR2 SYDVKM. The CDR3 totals 13 residues. Between the trimmed V and J ends, which lost 7 bases and 0 bases, there was a span of 10 bases. This CDR3 reads CASTLGHSYEQYF. In DNA form, the CDR3 reads TGTGCCAGCACCCTGGGACACTCCTACGAGCAGTACTTC.